This TCR beta chain was sequenced for a study of T cell changes during pregnancy in multiple sclerosis. Sequencing was performed with immunoSEQ multiplex PCR; in TCRdb, only in-frame clones are kept and a portion is missing. The repertoire consists of 80,000 or so clones, with 94% occurring once and the leading ten covering 0.8% to 1%. This CDR3 contains 15 residues. CDR1 is SNHLY, CDR2 FYNNEI, per germline. V lost 6 bases, J lost 0 bases, and 14 bases lay in between. The chain has TRBV2 and TRBJ1-1, with unresolved D. The specimen comprised peripheral blood, sampled in the second trimester of pregnancy. This receptor was taken from a female donor in good health, enrolled as a control in a pregnancy study. The CDR3 DNA is TGTGCCAGCAGGATCAGTTCGGGTATGAACACTGAAGCTTTCTTT. Translated: CASRISSGMNTEAFF.